One and the same sample provided the 16 T cell receptor beta chains below, sequenced in a study of T-cell memory formation after mild COVID-19. MiXCR was run by TCRdb on the 5' RACE reads, yielding one entry per CDR3 protein. The data show 350,000 to 500,000 distinct CDR3 sequences, under 20% seen once. The sequencing sample was made of PBMCs or a T cell subset sorted from them (not recorded which). The receptors stem from a man between 18 and 35 years old who had mild COVID-19 (a few samples of this study predate the infection). Cell type and time point are not known.

The chain is built from TRBV11-2 and TRBJ2-3; a possible D gene is TRBD2 (5 bases). CDR1 and CDR2 (germline): SGHAT, FQNNGV. The CDR3 is 15 residues long. V dropped 7 bases and J dropped 5 bases, with 19 bases sitting between them. The DNA for the CDR3 is TGTGCCAGCACCCCGGCTCGGGGTGAGAGAGATACGCAGTATTTT. This sequence encodes CASTPARGERDTQYF.

This clonotype was seen many times. The chain links TRBV5-1 to TRBJ2-7; 10 bases line up with TRBD1. With V trimmed by 4 bases and J by 4 bases, 8 bases remained unmatched. CDR3 size: 15 residues. Germline V gives CDR1 SGHRS, CDR2 YFSETQ. Here the CDR3 DNA reads TGCGCCAGCAGCCTCTGGACAGGGGGAACATACGAGCAGTACTTC. Protein sequence: CASSLWTGGTYEQYF.

DNA for the CDR3: TGTGCCAGCAGCCCCGGGGGCAGGGGGCCAGATACGCAGTATTTT. Protein sequence: CASSPGGRGPDTQYF. The J gene is TRBJ2-3, the V gene TRBV5-5; 8 positions agree with TRBD1. After removal of 4 bases from V and 4 bases from J, the junction contained 8 bases not matched to a gene. CDR1 is SGHKS, CDR2 YYEKEE, per germline (reference sequence). The CDR3 sequence is 15 residues long.

A few counts support this clonotype. The chain employs TRBV29-1 and TRBJ2-3; D is uncertain. Trimming shortened V by 8 bases and J by 1 base, and 4 bases separated the two germline ends. The CDR3 is 10 amino acids. Germline V CDR1 and CDR2: SQVTM, ANQGSEA. CDR3 nucleotides: TGCAGCTCGGGCACAGATACGCAGTATTTT. Amino acid sequence: CSSGTDTQYF.

In its sample, this clonotype was seen many times. The J gene is TRBJ2-7, the V gene TRBV7-2, with TRBD2 identical over 7 bases. This CDR3 spans 14 amino acids. Germline V CDR1 and CDR2: SGHTA, FQGNSA. Trimming at V came to 6 bases and at J to 1 base, leaving 6 bases not matched to a gene. The CDR3 here is CASSFTGGSYEQYF. CDR3 bases: TGTGCCAGCAGTTTCACGGGGGGTTCCTACGAGCAGTACTTC.

The chain is built from TRBV27 and TRBJ2-1; D perhaps matches TRBD1 (6 bases). Trimming took 5 bases from V and 7 from J, leaving 21 bases between them. The CDR3 length is 16 residues. CDR1 is MNHEY and CDR2 is SMNVEV in the germline V gene (reference sequence). CDR3 bases: TGTGCCAGCAGTCCCTCCCGGGACAAGAGTTGGAATGAGCAGTTCTTC. Residues: CASSPSRDKSWNEQFF.

The chain recombines TRBV29-1 with TRBJ2-3; 8 bases map to TRBD1. Trimming cost V 7 bases and J 1 base; bases outside gene matches: 7. This CDR3 is 14 amino acids long. Per the germline V gene, CDR1 is SQVTM and CDR2 is ANQGSEA. The CDR3 loop is CSGEPGQGTDTQYF. For the CDR3, the DNA is TGCAGCGGGGAACCGGGACAGGGCACAGATACGCAGTATTTT.

This clonotype was recorded a few times. The gene calls are TRBV5-1 and TRBJ2-6; D unresolved. The V and J ends lost 4 bases and 2 bases respectively, with 10 bases between them. The CDR3 is 15 amino acids. Germline lookup yields CDR1 SGHRS and CDR2 YFSETQ. CDR3 DNA sequence: TGCGCCAGCAGCCCATTCGCCCCTGGGGCCAACGTCCTGACTTTC. Protein: CASSPFAPGANVLTF.

This clonotype has more than one count but fewer than ten. The rearrangement links TRBV10-3 to TRBJ2-4, with 11 bases aligning to TRBD2. The CDR3 has 17 residues. The germline gives CDR1 ENHRY, CDR2 SYGVKD. V lost 0 bases, J lost 6 bases, and 7 bases stayed unmatched. CDR3 coding DNA: TGTGCCATCAGTGAGTCGGTACTAGCGGGGGAGGGAAACATTCAGTACTTC. The encoded protein is CAISESVLAGEGNIQYF.

The CDR3 spells CASSSPDRVGGRGEQFF. CDR3 sequence (DNA): TGTGCCAGTAGCTCACCGGACCGGGTCGGGGGGCGGGGTGAGCAGTTCTTC. The rearrangement links TRBV19 to TRBJ2-1, with D perhaps matching TRBD2 (7 bases). Deletions cut 6 bases from V and 9 bases from J, with 27 bases between. Germline values: CDR1 LNHDA, CDR2 SQIVND (reference sequence). The CDR3 sequence is 17 residues long. The full variable domain, with the rest looked up from reference TRBV19 and TRBJ2-1, is DGGITQSPKYLFRKEGQNVTLSCEQNLNHDAMYWYRQDPGQGLRLIYYSQIVNDFQKGDIAEGYSVSREKKESFPLTVTSAQKNPTAFYLCASSSPDRVGGRGEQFFGPGTRLTVL.

The chain carries TRBV7-9 and TRBJ2-3; D may be TRBD2 (5 bases). V was cut by 0 bases and J by 5 bases, with 18 bases left in between. From germline, CDR1 is SEHNR and CDR2 FQNEAQ (reference sequence). CDR3 length: 17 residues. The CDR3 coding sequence is TGTGCCAGCAGCTTAGCGGCATACTCCGGGGATGGAGATACGCAGTATTTT. This codes for CASSLAAYSGDGDTQYF. Drawing the rest from reference TRBV7-9 and TRBJ2-3, the complete variable domain is DTGVSQNPRHKITKRGQNVTFRCDPISEHNRLYWYRQTLGQGPEFLTYFQNEAQLEKSRLLSDRFSAERPKGSFSTLEIQRTEQGDSAMYLCASSLAAYSGDGDTQYFGPGTRLTVL.

This clonotype has more than one count but fewer than ten. CDR3 nucleotides: TGCGCCAGCAGCGCCCAGCCACTAGCGGGGGGCAACACAGATACGCAGTATTTT. Translating gives CASSAQPLAGGNTDTQYF. The chain is built from TRBV5-1 and TRBJ2-3, with 12 bases identical to TRBD2. The CDR3 covers 18 residues. V shed 4 bases, J shed 2 bases, and the junction held 11 bases outside the gene matches. Germline V gives CDR1 SGHRS, CDR2 YFSETQ.

The chain combines TRBV6-1 with TRBJ2-1, with 9 bases matching TRBD1. V lost 2 bases and J lost 6; bases outside the gene matches: 2. The CDR3 length is 14 residues. The germline V gene has CDR1 MNHNS and CDR2 SASEGT. The CDR3 nucleotides are TGTGCCAGCAGTGAAATGGACAGGGGCAATGAGCAGTTCTTC. It is translated as CASSEMDRGNEQFF.

This sequence joins TRBV27 and TRBJ1-1; 10 bases map to TRBD1. This CDR3 has 14 residues. Trimming cost V 5 bases and J 7 bases; bases outside gene matches: 7. CDR1 and CDR2 from the germline V gene are MNHEY and SMNVEV (reference sequence). The CDR3 sequence is CASSPWTGGVEAFF. CDR3 DNA sequence: TGTGCCAGCAGTCCGTGGACAGGGGGAGTTGAAGCTTTCTTT.

The chain has TRBV2 and TRBJ2-1, with 9 bases that match TRBD2. V lost 5 bases, J lost 5 bases, and 7 bases stayed unmatched. The CDR3 is 15 residues long. Germline values: CDR1 SNHLY, CDR2 FYNNEI. The CDR3 spells CASSPTSGINNEQFF. The CDR3 region has the DNA TGTGCCAGCAGTCCGACTAGCGGTATAAACAATGAGCAGTTCTTC.

This clonotype was seen a few times. Relative to the germline gene, one junction end is altered; a read error may explain this. This chain connects TRBV12-3 or TRBV12-4 to TRBJ1-6; D unresolved. The CDR3 spans 13 residues. CDR3 sequence reads: CASTLGSSSPLHF. The CDR3, as DNA: TGTGCCAGCACTTTAGGTTCCAGTTCACCCCTCCACTTT.